This entry lists 28 T cell receptor beta chains sequenced from one sample in a study of blood T cell repertoires in COVID-19. Profiled with immunoSEQ multiplex PCR; TCRdb holds only in-frame clones, not every one. The sample lists about 190,000 clones, roughly 80% seen once, with around 14% in the top ten. The sample consisted of peripheral blood. Source of these receptors: a man in his thirties or forties with active or convalescent COVID-19.

The J gene is TRBJ2-1, the V gene TRBV4-1; 7 bases match TRBD2. The CDR3 covers 15 residues. Losses at the gene ends were 1 base for V and 3 bases for J; bases not matched to a gene: 3. Germline CDR1 reads MGHRA; CDR2 reads YSYEKL. The CDR3 is CASSQAGGYYNEQFF. The CDR3 nucleotides are TGCGCCAGCAGCCAAGCGGGAGGTTACTACAATGAGCAGTTCTTC.

V and J are TRBV30 and TRBJ1-6; 7 bases are a match to TRBD1. The ends lost 4 bases at V and 11 bases at J; junction bases unmatched: 8. Germline V CDR1 and CDR2: GTSNPN, SVGIG (reference sequence). This CDR3 is built from 13 residues. CDR3 protein: CAWNTQGKTPLHF. The CDR3 coding sequence is TGTGCCTGGAACACACAGGGGAAGACACCCCTCCACTTT.

The J gene is TRBJ2-5, the V gene TRBV9, with 11 bases that match TRBD2. The CDR3 loop spans 15 amino acids. Germline V CDR1 and CDR2: SGDLS, YYNGEE. V lost 0 bases, J lost 6 bases, and 4 bases stayed unmatched. In nucleotides, the CDR3 is TGTGCCAGCAGCGTAGTAGCGGGAGGGCCGCAGACCCAGTACTTC. Protein sequence: CASSVVAGGPQTQYF.

The CDR3 here is CASSEAVTGELFF. The DNA of the CDR3 is TGTGCCAGCAGTGAGGCGGTCACCGGGGAGCTGTTTTTT. The genes are TRBV6-4 and TRBJ2-2, with D unclear. Germline V gene lookup returns CDR1 MRHNA and CDR2 SNTAGT. The ends were cut back, 3 bases at V and 4 bases at J, with 6 bases in the middle. The CDR3 length is 13 residues.

This clone has a handful of counts. The same CDR3 arises from other DNA sequences in this sample as well. V is TRBV11-2 and J is TRBJ1-1, with TRBD1 matching 9 bases. The CDR3 length is 14 residues. Looked up from germline, CDR1 is SGHAT and CDR2 is FQNNGV. V lost 4 bases to trimming and J lost 1 base; unmatched junction nucleotides: 1. CDR3 sequence: CASSSGQGNTEAFF. The CDR3 DNA follows: TGTGCCAGCAGCTCGGGACAGGGGAACACTGAAGCTTTCTTT.

The gene calls are TRBV7-3 and TRBJ2-1; 8 bases agree with TRBD1. This CDR3 is 17 amino acids long. Germline CDR1 SGHTA, CDR2 FQGTGA. The V and J ends lost 0 bases and 1 base, in that order; junction bases with no gene match: 5. CDR3 amino acids: CASSLTGTGLSYNEQFF. Written as DNA, the CDR3 is TGTGCCAGCAGCTTAACGGGGACAGGTCTTTCCTACAATGAGCAGTTCTTC. Using reference TRBV7-3 and TRBJ2-1 for the parts outside the CDR3, the full variable domain is GAGVSQTPSNKVTEKGKYVELRCDPISGHTALYWYRQSLGQGPEFLIYFQGTGAADDSGLPNDRFFAVRPEGSVSTLKIQRTERGDSAVYLCASSLTGTGLSYNEQFFGPGTRLTVL.

V and J are TRBV5-1 and TRBJ1-2; tentative D call: TRBD1 (5 bases). This CDR3 is 16 amino acids long. Trimming pared 0 bases from V and 0 bases from J, leaving 12 bases between. Germline CDR1 and CDR2: SGHRS and YFSETQ. The CDR3 spells CASSLEGGEANYGYTF. The DNA of the CDR3 is TGCGCCAGCAGCTTGGAAGGAGGGGAAGCTAACTATGGCTACACCTTC.

This chain uses TRBV27 with TRBJ2-4, with 7 bases fitting TRBD1. The germline V gene has CDR1 MNHEY and CDR2 SMNVEV (reference sequence). This CDR3 is 14 amino acids long. J gave up 5 bases and V 4 bases, and 5 bases lay outside the gene matches. The CDR3, as DNA: TGTGCCAGCAGTTCAGGGGACAGACAAAACATTCAGTACTTC. This gives the protein CASSSGDRQNIQYF.

The chain uses TRBV3-1 (or the pseudogene TRBV3-2) and TRBJ1-4; unclear D gene. Trimming took off 4 bases at V and 7 bases at J, with 13 bases between the two ends. Germline V CDR1 and CDR2: LGHDT, YNNKEL (reference sequence). The CDR3 length is 14 residues. CDR3 coding DNA: TGTGCCAGCAGCCCCGCGAGGGCTGCTGAAAAACTGTTTTTT. Protein product: CASSPARAAEKLFF.

This chain links TRBV7-9 with TRBJ2-1, with D perhaps TRBD2 (5 bases). The CDR3 has 18 residues. V was clipped by 8 bases and J by 7 bases, with 30 bases between them. The germline CDR1 and CDR2 sequences are SEHNR and FQNEAQ (reference sequence). This chain's CDR3 is CASWATVIGFGEGNEQFF. The CDR3 nucleotides read TGTGCCAGCTGGGCCACGGTAATCGGATTCGGGGAAGGAAATGAGCAGTTCTTC.

V usage is TRBV27 and J usage is TRBJ1-6; no firm D call. The V end was cut by 6 bases, the J end by 6 bases, with 12 bases between. The CDR3 spans 14 residues. The germline V gene encodes CDR1 MNHEY and CDR2 SMNVEV (reference sequence). The CDR3 region has the DNA TGTGCCAGCAGGCATCCCAGCGGTAATTCACCCCTCCACTTT. Translating it yields CASRHPSGNSPLHF.

The rearrangement joins TRBV7-2 to TRBJ1-1; D not resolved. The V end was cut by 1 base, the J end by 4 bases, with 13 bases between. There are 15 residues in the CDR3. The V gene's germline CDR1 is SGHTA and CDR2 FQGNSA. DNA of the CDR3: TGTGCCAGCAGCTTAGGGCGGTTAGTGAGCACTGAAGCTTTCTTT. It codes for CASSLGRLVSTEAFF.

CDR3: CASSLEVRSNYEQYF. The CDR3 DNA reads TGTGCCAGCAGCTTAGAGGTACGGAGTAACTACGAGCAGTACTTC. This chain joins TRBV7-8 and TRBJ2-7; no clear D gene. V lost 1 base and J 3 bases, leaving 13 bases between the germline ends. The CDR3 runs to 15 residues. Germline V CDR1 and CDR2: SGHVS, FQNEAQ.

The V and J genes are TRBV7-6 and TRBJ2-1, with TRBD2 matching over 12 bases. The CDR3 totals 18 residues. Per germline, CDR1 SGHVS and CDR2 FNYEAQ. Unmatched junction bases numbered 8, after V lost 3 bases and J lost 2 bases. The CDR3, as DNA: TGTGCCAGCAGCTTCTTGACTAGCGGGAGTTTGGCCTACAATGAGCAGTTCTTC. It is translated as CASSFLTSGSLAYNEQFF.

The rearrangement links TRBV5-1 to TRBJ2-5; 8 positions match TRBD1. Trimming took 2 bases from V and 2 from J; bases not matched to a gene: 8. CDR3 size: 16 residues. The germline CDR1 and CDR2 sequences are SGHRS and YFSETQ. The CDR3 DNA reads TGCGCCAGCAGCTTAAGGTCAGGGGGCTTTCAAGAGACCCAGTACTTC. Translation gives CASSLRSGGFQETQYF.

The chain is built from TRBV3-1 (or the pseudogene TRBV3-2) and TRBJ1-3; D is perhaps TRBD1 (6 bases). Germline values: CDR1 LGHDT, CDR2 YNNKEL (reference sequence). V shed 4 bases and J shed 4 bases, with 17 bases lying between them. The CDR3 length is 16 residues. The CDR3 loop reads CASSLNAWDIGNTIYF. CDR3 in DNA: TGTGCCAGCAGCCTAAATGCCTGGGACATCGGAAACACCATATATTTT.

The rearrangement links TRBV28 to TRBJ1-4; D may be TRBD1 (6 bases). The CDR3 runs 13 residues. CDR1 is MDHEN, CDR2 SYDVKM, per germline. The ends were cut back, 9 bases at V and 8 bases at J, with 16 bases in the middle. CDR3 in DNA: TGTGCCAGTATCGACAGGTTGAGGGAAAAACTGTTTTTT. As protein: CASIDRLREKLFF.

The V and J genes are TRBV7-8 and TRBJ2-3, with D perhaps matching TRBD2 (5 bases). Germline CDR1 is SGHVS and CDR2 is FQNEAQ. With 6 bases removed from V and 6 bases from J, the gap between germline ends came to 16 bases. This CDR3 has 14 amino acids. The CDR3 loop reads CASSRSETDDTQYF. In DNA form, the CDR3 reads TGTGCCAGCAGTCGTAGCGAGACGGACGATACGCAGTATTTT.

V gene TRBV2 combines with J gene TRBJ2-2; TRBD1 aligns across 8 bases. CDR3 length: 16 amino acids. Losses at the gene ends were 4 bases for V and 4 bases for J; bases not matched to a gene: 8. CDR1 and CDR2 from the germline V gene are SNHLY and FYNNEI. CDR3 loop: CASSASGGPITGELFF. CDR3 in DNA: TGTGCCAGCAGTGCCTCAGGGGGCCCTATCACCGGGGAGCTGTTTTTT.

The rearrangement uses TRBV6-1 and TRBJ1-2, with 9 bases matching TRBD1. From germline, CDR1 is MNHNS and CDR2 SASEGT. The length of the CDR3 is 15 residues. J gave up 8 bases and V 0 bases, and 7 bases lay outside the gene matches. The CDR3 spells CASSEAHGQGRGYTF. As DNA, the CDR3 is TGTGCCAGCAGTGAAGCTCACGGACAGGGGCGGGGCTACACCTTC.

The J gene is TRBJ2-1, the V gene TRBV10-3, with 8 bases lining up with TRBD2. There are 14 residues in the CDR3. Germline V gene sequence: CDR1 ENHRY, CDR2 SYGVKD. V dropped 8 bases and J dropped 2; count of bases not matched to a gene: 5. The CDR3 DNA reads as TGTGCCATCGGCAGCGGGGGTCCCTACAATGAGCAGTTCTTC. It encodes CAIGSGGPYNEQFF.

The rearrangement joins TRBV6-5 to TRBJ2-7, with D possibly being TRBD2 (6 bases). The V gene lost 0 bases and the J gene lost 2 bases, with 11 bases spanning the gap. In germline, CDR1 is MNHEY, CDR2 SVGAGI. This CDR3 region has 15 residues. The CDR3 DNA reads TGTGCCAGCAGTTACTCGGGACTCAACACCTACGAGCAGTACTTC. This translates into CASSYSGLNTYEQYF.

As regards this clone: A junction boundary mismatches the germline segment, possibly from a read error. This specimen includes other DNA sequences encoding the same CDR3. V usage is TRBV12-5 and J usage is TRBJ1-6, with D perhaps matching TRBD1 (6 bases). Germline CDR1 and CDR2: LGHNT and FRNRAP. The CDR3 consists of 17 residues. The CDR3 DNA follows: TGTGCTAGTGGCTTGGTGGCGGGGGCAGGCTATAATTCACCCCTCCACTTT. Its protein product is CASGLVAGAGYNSPLHF.

The J gene is TRBJ2-2, the V gene TRBV10-1; maybe TRBD2 (6 bases). Germline V lookup: CDR1 WNHNN, CDR2 SYGVQD (reference sequence). This CDR3 comprises 15 residues. Trimming cost V 5 bases and J 1 base, with 11 bases left between them. CDR3 region: CASSPGTQNTGELFF. As DNA, the CDR3 is TGCGCCAGCAGTCCCGGGACTCAGAACACCGGGGAGCTGTTTTTT.

J is TRBJ2-1 and V is TRBV2; 10 bases align to TRBD2. V shed 6 bases, J shed 3 bases, and the junction held 8 bases outside the gene matches. This CDR3 is built from 16 residues. CDR1 is SNHLY, CDR2 FYNNEI, per germline. The CDR3 is CASRGSLAGRYNEQFF. Here the CDR3 DNA reads TGTGCCAGCAGAGGCTCACTAGCGGGGCGCTACAATGAGCAGTTCTTC.

This clone was counted a few times. This chain links TRBV21-1 with TRBJ1-3; the table gives TRBD1 as D, unverified against the DNA. TRBV21-1 is shown as a pseudogene. The CDR3 has 15 residues. The CDR3 here is CASSKATGEGNTIYF. CDR3 DNA sequence: TGTGCCAGCAGCAAAGCGACAGGGGAAGGAAACACCATATATTTT.

V is TRBV6-5 and J is TRBJ2-7; tentative D call: TRBD1 (6 bases). This CDR3 region has 15 residues. Germline assignment: CDR1 MNHEY and CDR2 SVGAGI. Trimming left V 2 bases short and J 3 bases short, with 14 bases between. Here the CDR3 reads CASSYDITGFYEQYF. The CDR3 DNA is TGTGCCAGCAGTTACGATATAACAGGGTTCTACGAGCAGTACTTC.

The chain employs TRBV6-2 or TRBV6-3 and TRBJ2-5; D gene unclear. V was clipped by 6 bases and J by 0 bases, with 17 bases between them. The CDR3 runs 16 residues. Per germline, CDR1 MNHEY and CDR2 SVGEGT. The CDR3 reads CASSPTTGAYQETQYF. CDR3 DNA: TGTGCCAGCAGCCCGACGACTGGAGCGTACCAAGAGACCCAGTACTTC.